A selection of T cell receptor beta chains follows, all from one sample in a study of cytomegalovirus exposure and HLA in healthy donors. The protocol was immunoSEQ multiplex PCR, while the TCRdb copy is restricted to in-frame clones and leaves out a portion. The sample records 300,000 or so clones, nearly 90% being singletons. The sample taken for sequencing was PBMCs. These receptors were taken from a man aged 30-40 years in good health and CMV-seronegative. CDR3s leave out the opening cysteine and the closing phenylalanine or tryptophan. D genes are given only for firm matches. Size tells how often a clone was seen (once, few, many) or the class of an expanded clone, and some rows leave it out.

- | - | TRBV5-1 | ASSLDWFAYNEQF
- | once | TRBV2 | ASRRGHNEKLF
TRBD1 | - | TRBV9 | ASSVGTGAQPQH
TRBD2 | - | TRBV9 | ASSVSGGTDTQY
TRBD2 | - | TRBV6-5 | ASSFLAGANTGELF
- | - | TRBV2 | ASENRVIYGYT
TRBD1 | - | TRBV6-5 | ASSSRTGGLQDTQY
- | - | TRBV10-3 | AISDPGYEQY
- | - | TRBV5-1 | ASRSGNTDTQY
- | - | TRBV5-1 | ASSDRQVFGYGYT
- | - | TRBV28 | ASSLRGGGQPQH
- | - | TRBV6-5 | ASSSVGANQPQH
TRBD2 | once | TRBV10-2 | ASNSGGVTGELF
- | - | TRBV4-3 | ASSHSRGNTEAF
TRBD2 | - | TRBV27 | ASSLSGGSYEQY
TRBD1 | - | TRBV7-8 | ASSLWTGAYNEQF
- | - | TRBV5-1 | ATADSANTGELF
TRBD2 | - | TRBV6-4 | ASSDGLESSYNEQF
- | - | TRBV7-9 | ASSRPRGKKETQY
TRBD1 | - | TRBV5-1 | ASSLVGQYNEQF
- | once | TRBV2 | ASSERVLVREGNYGYT
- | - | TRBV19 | ASSNRNTGELF
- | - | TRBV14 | ASSQYSLTEAF
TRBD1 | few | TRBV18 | ASSPPTADRVVSGELF
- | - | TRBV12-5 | ASGLNLGGRGYT
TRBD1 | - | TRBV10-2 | ALVTGGQGNYEQY
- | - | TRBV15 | ATSRDSRAGNTIY
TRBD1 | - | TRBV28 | ASRTGSTEAF